This T cell receptor beta chain emerged from a study of T cells in Graves' hyperthyroidism and ophthalmopathy. The CDR3 is 14 residues long. Trimming removed 5 bases at V and 4 bases at J, with 18 bases between. Germline V lookup: CDR1 DFQATT, CDR2 SNEGSKA (reference sequence). Regions amplified from RNA transcripts were the TCR beta CDR3 regions. The TCR CDR3 was amplified in a first-round RT-PCR using the HTBI primer set. MiXCR, run by TCRdb on the multiplex PCR reads, gives a single entry per CDR3 protein. Of approximately 400,000 distinct CDR3 sequences in the sample, under 15% were seen once. This clonotype was counted ten times or more.

The clonotype was recovered from a woman aged 30 to 39 with Graves' hyperthyroidism. Sample: blood. This chain uses TRBV20-1 with TRBJ2-7; maybe TRBD1 (7 bases). The CDR3 nucleotides are TGCAGTGCTGAACGACAGGGAGGTTGGTACGAGCAGTACTTC. As protein: CSAERQGGWYEQYF.